A selection of T cell receptor beta chains follows, all from one sample in a study of blood T cell repertoires in COVID-19. Assay used: immunoSEQ multiplex PCR; TCRdb lists only in-frame clones, some missing. The sample consists of 250,000 to 350,000 clones, around 85% of them appearing once. The sample comprised PBMCs or T cells enriched from blood (not recorded which). The receptors originated from a woman aged 40 to 50 who had recovered from COVID-19. The CDR3 runs from the conserved cysteine through the conserved F or W. D genes are given only for firm matches. Some rows mark clone size as missing; the rest say once, few, many or name a class of expanded clone.

17,.,TRBV6-1,TRBD2,TRBJ2-1,TGTGCCAGCAGTGTGGGGCTAGCGGGAACCTCCTACAATGAGCAGTTCTTC,CASSVGLAGTSYNEQFF
15,once,TRBV7-9,TRBD1,TRBJ1-2,TGTGCCAGCAGCTTGACAGGGGTAGTCTCCTATGGCTACACCTTC,CASSLTGVVSYGYTF
14,.,TRBV19,TRBD2,TRBJ2-3,TGTGCCAGTAGTATGGGCACTAGCGGGCGTACGCAGTATTTT,CASSMGTSGRTQYF
15,.,TRBV28,TRBD1,TRBJ2-1,TGTGCCAGCAGTTCGGCCGGCACAGGGGGTCGGGAGCAGTTCTTC,CASSSAGTGGREQFF
17,.,TRBV5-4,.,TRBJ2-6,TGTGCCAGCAGCTTCGGAGGGTACAGCTCTGGGGCCAACGTCCTGACTTTC,CASSFGGYSSGANVLTF
16,once,TRBV28,TRBD1,TRBJ2-3,TGTGCCAGCAGCTCATCAGGGGGCGCGGGATCAGATACGCAGTATTTT,CASSSSGGAGSDTQYF
12,.,TRBV29-1,.,TRBJ2-7,TGCAGCGTAGTGACAGGAACCTACGAGCAGTACTTC,CSVVTGTYEQYF
14,.,TRBV28,.,TRBJ2-3,TGTGCCAGCCTTAAAGGGGGATTTGGGGATACGCAGTATTTT,CASLKGGFGDTQYF
16,.,TRBV15,.,TRBJ2-1,TGTGCCACCAGCCGCCACGGGTCGCATACCTACAATGAGCAGTTCTTC,CATSRHGSHTYNEQFF
18,.,TRBV18,TRBD2,TRBJ2-1,TGTGCCAGCTCACCAGGCGGGACTAGCGGGAGGCGATACAATGAGCAGTTCTTC,CASSPGGTSGRRYNEQFF
19,.,TRBV5-1,TRBD2,TRBJ2-1,TGCGCCAGCAGCTCCAGGGGACTAGCGGGGACTCTATCTAACAATGAGCAGTTCTTC,CASSSRGLAGTLSNNEQFF
16,.,TRBV19,TRBD1,TRBJ1-5,TGTGCCAGTAGTGACCCGGGACAGCCTAGCAATCAGCCCCAGCATTTT,CASSDPGQPSNQPQHF
14,.,TRBV4-3,.,TRBJ1-3,TGCGCCAGCAGCCAAGGGGTCGTAGCGACGACCATATATTTT,CASSQGVVATTIYF
14,few,TRBV12-5,.,TRBJ2-3,TGTGCTAGTGGTTTGGACTCGCGGCAAGATACGCAGTATTTT,CASGLDSRQDTQYF
13,.,TRBV4-1,.,TRBJ2-7,TGCGCCAGCAGCCAAGGCAGGAACTACGAGCAGTACTTC,CASSQGRNYEQYF
15,.,TRBV4-2,TRBD1,TRBJ1-5,TGTGCCAGCAGCCGACAGGGAGGAAGCAATCAGCCCCAGCATTTT,CASSRQGGSNQPQHF
14,once,TRBV3-1/TRBV3-2,.,TRBJ1-1,TGTGCCAGCAGCCAAGGTAGTGGGGGGACTGAAGCTTTCTTT,CASSQGSGGTEAFF
15,.,TRBV30,TRBD1,TRBJ2-5,TGTGCCTGCCGGGGACAGGGGGAGTACCAAGAGACCCAGTACTTC,CACRGQGEYQETQYF
16,.,TRBV28,.,TRBJ1-2,TGTGCCAGCAGTTCCCCTGCCGGGACTACAGGATATGGCTACACCTTC,CASSSPAGTTGYGYTF
16,few,TRBV7-8,TRBD1,TRBJ1-1,TGTGCCAGCAGATTGAGGAGGGGGCAGGAGAACACTGAAGCTTTCTTT,CASRLRRGQENTEAFF
14,.,TRBV5-4,TRBD1,TRBJ1-2,TGTGCCAGCAGCTTGGCGGGACAGGGACTCGGCTACACCTTC,CASSLAGQGLGYTF
15,.,TRBV28,TRBD1,TRBJ1-3,TGTGCCAGCAGGCTTGGGACAGCGTCTGGAAACACCATATATTTT,CASRLGTASGNTIYF
14,.,TRBV28,TRBD2,TRBJ2-7,TGTGCCAGCGGATCTAGCGGGTATACCTACGAGCAGTACTTC,CASGSSGYTYEQYF